This T cell receptor beta chain was observed in a study of blood T cell repertoires in COVID-19. Study-wide context: Nucleic acid was either cDNA or gDNA, and it came from T cells, B-cell-depleted T cells, or PBMCs.

Libraries were prepared by immunoSEQ multiplex PCR; TCRdb keeps only in-frame clonotypes and omits some of them. Of 300,000 to 350,000 clones in the sample, approximately 85% were seen once. The CDR3 is made up of 12 amino acids. After removal of 5 bases from V and 10 bases from J, the junction contained 7 bases not matched to a gene. Germline assignment: CDR1 WNHNN and CDR2 SYGVQD (reference sequence). All enrollees were roughly 18 to 100 years old and from 24 US areas. Sequenced material: PBMCs or T cells enriched from blood (not recorded which). J is TRBJ1-2 and V is TRBV10-1; TRBD1 agrees at 7 bases. This sequence originates from a young man who had recovered from COVID-19. The CDR3 reads CASSHYRGPYTF. Written as DNA, the CDR3 is TGCGCCAGCAGTCACTACAGGGGTCCCTACACCTTC.